The 19 T cell receptor beta chains below all came from one sample that was sequenced in a study of T cells after yellow fever vaccination. TCRdb used MiXCR to reprocess the 5' RACE reads, holding one entry per CDR3 protein. The repertoire holds under 200,000 distinct CDR3 sequences, with approximately 10% as singletons. The specimen comprised CD8+ T cells sorted from PBMCs, sampled 15 days after the yellow fever booster vaccination. Receptors were obtained from a man between 18 and 29 years old who received the YFV17D yellow fever vaccine.

This clonotype came up a few times. The chain uses TRBV3-1 and TRBJ2-1; possible D gene TRBD1, 5 bases. CDR3 length equals 14 residues. Germline V gives CDR1 LGHDT, CDR2 YNNKEL (reference sequence). V shed 2 bases and J shed 0 bases, with 5 bases lying between them. DNA for the CDR3: TGTGCCAGCAGCCAAAGGGGCTCCTACAATGAGCAGTTCTTC. Its protein is CASSQRGSYNEQFF.

This clonotype was counted only a few times. The V gene is TRBV29-1, the J gene TRBJ2-5; D possibly corresponds to TRBD2 (6 bases). The germline gives CDR1 SQVTM, CDR2 ANQGSEA. Trimming took off 4 bases at V and 3 bases at J, with 9 bases between the two ends. The CDR3 runs 12 residues. Here the CDR3 DNA reads TGCAGCGTTGTTGGGACTGAAGAGACCCAGTACTTC. Its protein is CSVVGTEETQYF. The full variable domain, completed using reference TRBV29-1 and TRBJ2-5, is SAVISQKPSRDICQRGTSLTIQCQVDSQVTMMFWYRQQPGQSLTLIATANQGSEATYESGFVIDKFPISRPNLTFSTLTVSNMSPEDSSIYLCSVVGTEETQYFGPGTRLLVL.

This chain joins TRBV7-9 and TRBJ2-7; weak D call: TRBD1 (6 bases). CDR3 length: 16 amino acids. V was clipped by 1 base and J by 5 bases, with 18 bases between them. In germline, CDR1 is SEHNR, CDR2 FQNEAQ (reference sequence). The CDR3 region is CASSLGKTGRIHEQYF. For the CDR3, the DNA is TGTGCCAGCAGCTTAGGGAAGACAGGACGCATCCACGAGCAGTACTTC.

The chain is built from TRBV19 and TRBJ1-2; 7 positions match TRBD1. The CDR3 contains 14 residues. Germline lookup yields CDR1 LNHDA and CDR2 SQIVND (reference sequence). Trimming at V came to 3 bases and at J to 2 bases, leaving 3 bases not matched to a gene. This CDR3 is CASSMQGGNYGYTF. The CDR3 coding sequence is TGTGCCAGTAGTATGCAGGGGGGCAACTATGGCTACACCTTC. The full variable domain, with the rest looked up from reference TRBV19 and TRBJ1-2, is DGGITQSPKYLFRKEGQNVTLSCEQNLNHDAMYWYRQDPGQGLRLIYYSQIVNDFQKGDIAEGYSVSREKKESFPLTVTSAQKNPTAFYLCASSMQGGNYGYTFGSGTRLTVV.

This chain joins TRBV6-5 and TRBJ1-1; TRBD1 might be the D (6 bases). V was trimmed by 8 bases and J by 7 bases, leaving 20 bases between them. This CDR3 region has 14 residues. The V gene's germline CDR1 is MNHEY and CDR2 SVGAGI. CDR3 loop: CASGDPGAYLEAFF. The CDR3 DNA is TGTGCCAGCGGGGATCCGGGGGCCTATCTTGAAGCTTTCTTT.

In this sample, this clonotype turned up a few times. J is TRBJ1-2 and V is TRBV7-9; D is possibly TRBD1 (5 bases). CDR3 size: 16 residues. V was shortened by 5 bases and J by 5 bases, with 21 bases between the two germline ends. Germline V lookup: CDR1 SEHNR, CDR2 FQNEAQ (reference sequence). DNA for the CDR3: TGTGCCAGCAGCCCAGGGATCAGGCAGGACACATATGGCTACACCTTC. Translated, it gives CASSPGIRQDTYGYTF.

A few counts support this clonotype. This rearrangement joins TRBV12-3 or TRBV12-4 to TRBJ2-5; D unresolved. This CDR3 has 16 residues. V dropped 1 base and J dropped 4 bases, with 16 bases sitting between them. The CDR3 DNA is TGTGCCAGCAGTTTAGGCTCAGGCTCCATCCTAGAGACCCAGTACTTC. It translates to CASSLGSGSILETQYF.

This chain connects TRBV29-1 to TRBJ2-2; weak D call: TRBD2 (6 bases). Trimming took 7 bases from V and 6 from J, leaving 12 bases between them. This CDR3 has 12 residues. Germline lookup yields CDR1 SQVTM and CDR2 ANQGSEA. The CDR3 nucleotides read TGCAGCGGTTCCGGAGGGGCCGGGGAGCTGTTTTTT. Amino acids: CSGSGGAGELFF.

This clonotype showed up just a few times. Compared with germline, one end of the junction differs, possibly owing to a read error. The chain joins TRBV4-3 to TRBJ1-2, with a tentative D call TRBD1 (5 bases). The CDR3 is 15 amino acids. Germline loops: CDR1 LGHNA, CDR2 YSLEER. The CDR3 loop is CASSQAIGAGYGYTF. In DNA form, the CDR3 reads TGCGCCAGCAGTCAAGCAATCGGGGCGGGCTATGGCTACACCTTC.

V gene TRBV11-2 combines with J gene TRBJ1-1; D is perhaps TRBD1 (5 bases). Germline CDR1 is SGHAT and CDR2 is FQNNGV. V gave up 4 bases and J gave up 0 bases, with 18 bases separating them. The CDR3 loop spans 17 amino acids. This chain's CDR3 is CASSWGLRISLNTEAFF. CDR3 coding DNA: TGTGCCAGCAGCTGGGGACTCCGCATCTCTCTGAACACTGAAGCTTTCTTT.

The rearrangement links TRBV29-1 to TRBJ2-7, with D perhaps assigned TRBD1 or TRBD2 (6 bases each). Trimming pared 0 bases from V and 7 bases from J, leaving 16 bases between. The CDR3 is 14 amino acids. The germline CDR1 and CDR2 sequences are SQVTM and ANQGSEA. For the CDR3, the DNA is TGCAGCGTTGAAGATTACAGGGAGGAAGGAGAGCAGTACTTC. Translating it yields CSVEDYREEGEQYF.

The chain joins TRBV19 to TRBJ2-3; 7 nucleotides agree with TRBD2. Germline values: CDR1 LNHDA, CDR2 SQIVND (reference sequence). After removal of 3 bases from V and 3 bases from J, the junction contained 6 bases not matched to a gene. The CDR3 contains 15 residues. The CDR3 sequence: CASSIHMRGTDTQYF. CDR3 DNA sequence: TGTGCCAGTAGTATTCATATGCGGGGGACAGATACGCAGTATTTT.

This clonotype was detected ten times or more. The rearrangement links TRBV4-3 to TRBJ2-7; 9 nucleotides agree with TRBD2. Per the germline V gene, CDR1 is LGHNA and CDR2 is YSLEER. The CDR3 length is 16 residues. V shed 0 bases and J 4 bases; nucleotides not matched to a gene: 7. The CDR3 is CASSQDISGGWYEQYF. CDR3 bases: TGCGCCAGCAGCCAAGATATTAGCGGGGGTTGGTACGAGCAGTACTTC.

This clonotype was seen only a few times. This sequence joins TRBV4-1 and TRBJ1-2, with unresolved D. Trimming left V 1 base short and J 0 bases short, with 21 bases between. Per germline, CDR1 MGHRA and CDR2 YSYEKL. The CDR3 length is 19 residues. In DNA, the CDR3 is TGCGCCAGCAGCCAAGGGAGGCCCGGGTCATATGAAGCTAACTATGGCTACACCTTC. Translated, it gives CASSQGRPGSYEANYGYTF.

The rearrangement links TRBV7-2 to TRBJ1-2; no reliable D call. Germline CDR1 reads SGHTA; CDR2 reads FQGNSA. The V and J ends lost 5 bases and 4 bases respectively, with 11 bases between them. The CDR3 loop spans 13 amino acids. CDR3 sequence reads: CASSPGSIYGYTF. CDR3 nucleotide sequence: TGTGCCAGCAGCCCGGGGTCTATCTATGGCTACACCTTC.

The chain combines TRBV9 with TRBJ1-6, with a tentative D call TRBD1 (5 bases). The CDR3 runs to 15 residues. Germline V gene data show CDR1 as SGDLS and CDR2 as YYNGEE. V gave up 1 base and J gave up 10 bases, with 15 bases separating them. CDR3 amino acids: CASSVTGGVGSPLHF. The DNA for the CDR3 is TGTGCCAGCAGCGTAACCGGGGGGGTGGGATCACCCCTCCACTTT.

This clonotype has only a few counts. The V gene is TRBV4-1, the J gene TRBJ1-2; a possible D gene is TRBD1 (6 bases). The CDR3 length is 15 residues. From germline, CDR1 is MGHRA and CDR2 YSYEKL. V gave up 5 bases and J gave up 1 base, with 14 bases separating them. CDR3 protein: CASSIRQADNYGYTF. The DNA for the CDR3 is TGCGCCAGCAGCATCCGACAGGCTGATAACTATGGCTACACCTTC.

The chain couples TRBV7-9 to TRBJ2-3, with TRBD2 identical over 8 bases. The length of the CDR3 is 16 residues. Germline V gene lookup returns CDR1 SEHNR and CDR2 FQNEAQ (reference sequence). V lost 3 bases to trimming and J lost 4 bases; unmatched junction nucleotides: 9. CDR3 loop: CASSLANGGAADTQYF. DNA of the CDR3: TGTGCCAGCAGCTTGGCAAACGGGGGGGCCGCAGATACGCAGTATTTT.

This clonotype occurred a few times. The genes are TRBV20-1 and TRBJ2-3, with D perhaps given as TRBD1 or TRBD2 (6 bases each). Trimming removed 0 bases from V and 2 bases from J, with 15 bases in between. The germline V gene has CDR1 DFQATT and CDR2 SNEGSKA (reference sequence). The CDR3 covers 16 residues. This CDR3 is CSARDLRGDITDTQYF. In nucleotides, the CDR3 is TGCAGTGCTAGAGATCTAAGGGGGGACATCACAGATACGCAGTATTTT.